This passage covers 8 T cell receptor beta chains from one sample sequenced in a study of blood T cell repertoires in COVID-19. Clones were read by immunoSEQ multiplex PCR, and TCRdb kept only the in-frame ones, dropping some. Altogether about 34,000 clones are present, roughly 90% being singletons, with the ten largest covering roughly two fifths. The sample taken for sequencing was peripheral blood. The source is a man aged 55 to 69 with active or convalescent COVID-19.

The chain combines TRBV7-9 with TRBJ1-4; possibly TRBD1 for D (6 bases). With 5 bases removed from V and 3 bases from J, the gap between germline ends came to 10 bases. CDR1 SEHNR and CDR2 FQNEAQ come from the germline V gene (reference sequence). This CDR3 has 14 residues. CDR3 coding DNA: TGTGCCAGCAGCAAAACAGGGTCTAATGAAAAACTGTTTTTT. Translation gives CASSKTGSNEKLFF.

The gene calls are TRBV18 and TRBJ2-1; a possible D gene is TRBD1 (7 bases). The ends were cut back, 1 base at V and 5 bases at J, with 15 bases in the middle. CDR1 KGHSH and CDR2 LQKENI come from the germline V gene. This CDR3 spans 16 amino acids. In nucleotides, the CDR3 is TGTGCCAGCTCACCACTTCGGGCAGGGGGGAACAATGAGCAGTTCTTC. Translation gives CASSPLRAGGNNEQFF. The variable domain in full, with the rest retrieved from reference TRBV18 and TRBJ2-1, is NAGVMQNPRHLVRRRGQEARLRCSPMKGHSHVYWYRQLPEEGLKFMVYLQKENIIDESGMPKERFSAEFPKEGPSILRIQQVVRGDSAAYFCASSPLRAGGNNEQFFGPGTRLTVL.

The CDR3 protein is CASSPQGGNQPQHF. In DNA, the CDR3 is TGTGCCAGCAGCCCACAGGGGGGGAATCAGCCCCAGCATTTT. The chain carries TRBV9 and TRBJ1-5, with 8 bases matching TRBD1. CDR1 is SGDLS and CDR2 is YYNGEE in the germline V gene. The V and J ends lost 4 bases and 4 bases, in that order; junction bases with no gene match: 4. The CDR3 is 14 residues long.

The gene calls are TRBV19 and TRBJ2-6; 13 nucleotides align to TRBD2. The junction had 5 bases not matched to a gene; V was cut back by 6 bases and J by 3 bases. Germline CDR1 LNHDA, CDR2 SQIVND (reference sequence). This CDR3 spans 17 amino acids. The CDR3 DNA reads TGTGCCAGTAGGCGGACTAGCGGGAGCGGTGGGGCCAACGTCCTGACTTTC. Translated, it gives CASRRTSGSGGANVLTF.

V and J are TRBV5-1 and TRBJ2-7, with 8 bases lining up with TRBD1. Germline CDR1 SGHRS, CDR2 YFSETQ. The CDR3 extends over 15 amino acids. Trimming cost V 2 bases and J 4 bases; bases outside gene matches: 8. CDR3 in amino acids: CASSLAQGAIYEQYF. CDR3 nucleotide sequence: TGCGCCAGCAGCTTAGCTCAGGGGGCGATTTACGAGCAGTACTTC.

This chain joins TRBV29-1 and TRBJ1-4, with a possible D match to TRBD1 (5 bases). Germline V gene sequence: CDR1 SQVTM, CDR2 ANQGSEA. Trimming cost V 6 bases and J 5 bases, with 16 bases left between them. The CDR3 runs 14 residues. CDR3 coding DNA: TGCAGCGTCTTCGACAGAGTTTTAAATGAAAAACTGTTTTTT. It codes for CSVFDRVLNEKLFF.

The chain couples TRBV7-9 to TRBJ1-2, with a weak D call TRBD1 (6 bases). From germline, CDR1 is SEHNR and CDR2 FQNEAQ (reference sequence). The CDR3 is made up of 16 amino acids. Trimming removed 5 bases at V and 5 bases at J, with 21 bases between. CDR3 DNA sequence: TGTGCCAGCAGCCCACAATCGACAGGATTAGGATATGGCTACACCTTC. As protein: CASSPQSTGLGYGYTF.

The chain combines TRBV5-1 with TRBJ2-7; no clear D gene. Germline lookup yields CDR1 SGHRS and CDR2 YFSETQ. The CDR3 runs to 14 residues. Deletions cut 3 bases from V and 1 base from J, with 11 bases between. The CDR3 nucleotides read TGCGCCAGCAGCTGGGCAGACCCATCCTACGAGCAGTACTTC. This translates into CASSWADPSYEQYF.